The clone carrying this T cell receptor (beta chain) was seen a few times. Germline V gene sequence: CDR1 MNHEY, CDR2 SVGEGT. The CDR3 length is 15 residues. Trimming left V 3 bases short and J 6 bases short, with 14 bases between. The data originate from a study of T-cell reconstitution after alpha-beta-depleted transplantation in children. Unique molecular identifiers were used in preparing the TCRbeta library. MiXCR, applied by TCRdb to the PCR reads, yields one record per CDR3 protein. The data hold approximately 240,000 distinct CDR3 sequences, with around 9.6% observed a single time. The V call is TRBV6-2 or TRBV6-3, the J call TRBJ1-4, with a possible D match to TRBD1 (5 bases). The receptor's source is a human donor who donated a stem cell graft to a child with acute lymphoblastic leukemia. The input for sequencing was PBMCs from the stem cell graft donor, taken from the stem cell graft. The CDR3 DNA is TGTGCCAGCAGTTATCCGCCAGGGATGTATGAAAAACTGTTTTTT. Translated: CASSYPPGMYEKLFF.